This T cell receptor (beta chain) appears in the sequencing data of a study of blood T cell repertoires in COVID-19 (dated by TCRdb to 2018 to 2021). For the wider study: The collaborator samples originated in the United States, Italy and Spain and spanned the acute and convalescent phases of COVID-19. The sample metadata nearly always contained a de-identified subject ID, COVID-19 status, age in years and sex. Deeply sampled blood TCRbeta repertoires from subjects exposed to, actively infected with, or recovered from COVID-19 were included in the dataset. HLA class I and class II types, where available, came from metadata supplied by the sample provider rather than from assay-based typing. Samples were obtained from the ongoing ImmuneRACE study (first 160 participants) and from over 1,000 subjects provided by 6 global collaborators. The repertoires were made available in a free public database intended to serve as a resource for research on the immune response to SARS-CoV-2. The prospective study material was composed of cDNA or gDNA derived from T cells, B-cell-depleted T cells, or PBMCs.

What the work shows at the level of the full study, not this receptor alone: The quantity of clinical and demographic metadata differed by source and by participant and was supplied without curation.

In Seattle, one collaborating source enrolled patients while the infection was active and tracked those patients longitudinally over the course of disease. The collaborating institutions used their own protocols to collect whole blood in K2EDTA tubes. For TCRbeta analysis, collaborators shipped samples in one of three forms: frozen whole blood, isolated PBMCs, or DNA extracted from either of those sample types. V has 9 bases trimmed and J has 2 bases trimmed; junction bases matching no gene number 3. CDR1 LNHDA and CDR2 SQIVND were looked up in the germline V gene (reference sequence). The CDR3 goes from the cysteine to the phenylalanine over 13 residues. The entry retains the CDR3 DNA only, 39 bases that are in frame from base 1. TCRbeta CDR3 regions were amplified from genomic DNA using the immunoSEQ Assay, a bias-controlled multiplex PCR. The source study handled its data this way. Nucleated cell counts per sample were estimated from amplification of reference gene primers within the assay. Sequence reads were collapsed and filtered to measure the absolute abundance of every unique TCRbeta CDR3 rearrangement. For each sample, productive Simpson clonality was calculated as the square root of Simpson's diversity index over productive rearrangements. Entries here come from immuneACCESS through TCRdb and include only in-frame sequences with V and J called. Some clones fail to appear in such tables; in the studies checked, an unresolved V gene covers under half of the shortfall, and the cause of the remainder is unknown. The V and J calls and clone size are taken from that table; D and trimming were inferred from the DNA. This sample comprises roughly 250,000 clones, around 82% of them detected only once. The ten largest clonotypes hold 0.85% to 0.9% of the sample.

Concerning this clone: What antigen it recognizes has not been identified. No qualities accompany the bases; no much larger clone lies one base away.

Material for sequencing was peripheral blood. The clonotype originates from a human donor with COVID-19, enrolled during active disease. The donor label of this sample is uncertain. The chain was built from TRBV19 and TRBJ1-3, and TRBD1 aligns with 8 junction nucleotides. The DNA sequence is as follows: TGTGCCAGCCGGGGACAGGCTGGAAACACCATATATTTT. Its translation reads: CASRGQAGNTIYF.